One sample yielded the 13 T cell receptor beta chains listed below, sequenced in a study of T cells in Graves' hyperthyroidism and ophthalmopathy. RNA transcripts served as the template for amplifying TCR beta CDR3 regions. Carried out on the TCR CDR3, a first-round RT-PCR used the HTBI primer set. In TCRdb, the multiplex PCR reads were re-called with MiXCR into one record per CDR3 protein. The sample lists some 570,000 distinct CDR3 sequences, about 14% occurring once. The sample consisted of blood. These receptors originate from a woman aged 18-35 years with Graves' ophthalmopathy.

This clonotype showed up just a few times. The chain recombines TRBV19 with TRBJ2-1; D possibly matches TRBD1 or TRBD2 (6 bases each). V lost 2 bases to trimming and J lost 10 bases, with 18 bases between them. The V gene's germline CDR1 is LNHDA and CDR2 SQIVND (reference sequence). The CDR3 contains 15 residues. The CDR3 DNA is TGTGCCAGTAGTATAACCGGGGGATGGGGGCAGGAGCAGTTCTTC. Protein product: CASSITGGWGQEQFF.

This clonotype was counted at least ten times. The chain joins TRBV7-9 to TRBJ1-1, with D unclear. V was pared by 6 bases and J by 1 base, with 18 bases between. CDR3 length: 16 residues. Germline V gene sequence: CDR1 SEHNR, CDR2 FQNEAQ (reference sequence). Here the CDR3 reads CASRSRLRNSNTEAFF. CDR3 bases: TGTGCCAGCAGATCCAGGCTAAGGAATTCGAACACTGAAGCTTTCTTT.

At least ten counts were recorded for this clonotype. V gene TRBV6-1 combines with J gene TRBJ2-1, with D possibly TRBD1 on 5 matching bases. Between the trimmed V and J ends, which lost 8 bases and 7 bases, there was a span of 12 bases. Germline V gene data show CDR1 as MNHNS and CDR2 as SASEGT. This CDR3 spans 12 amino acids. CDR3 nucleotides: TGTGCCAGCGGGCAGGGTAGTAATGAGCAGTTCTTC. Amino acids: CASGQGSNEQFF.

This clonotype was seen ten or more times. The chain carries TRBV7-2 and TRBJ1-5, with 7 positions matching TRBD1. The germline gives CDR1 SGHTA, CDR2 FQGNSA. The CDR3 runs 15 residues. The trim removed 5 bases at V and 2 bases at J, leaving 6 bases unmatched. CDR3 sequence: CASSGTGVGNQPQHF. CDR3 sequence (DNA): TGTGCCAGCAGCGGAACAGGGGTGGGCAATCAGCCCCAGCATTTT.

This clonotype came up many times. The V gene is TRBV6-5, the J gene TRBJ2-7; 14 bases align to TRBD2. V trimming: 0 bases; J trimming: 4 bases; junction bases outside the gene matches: 8. The CDR3 covers 18 residues. Germline V gene lookup returns CDR1 MNHEY and CDR2 SVGAGI. CDR3 amino acids: CASSYSTSGRAAVYEQYF. The CDR3 coding sequence is TGTGCCAGCAGTTACTCGACTAGCGGGAGGGCCGCGGTGTACGAGCAGTACTTC.

This clonotype has a count of ten or more. The V call is TRBV25-1, the J call TRBJ1-1; tentative D call: TRBD1 (6 bases). Germline V lookup: CDR1 MGHDK, CDR2 SYGVNS. Trimming took off 6 bases at V and 0 bases at J, with 20 bases between the two ends. This CDR3 contains 17 residues. For the CDR3, the DNA is TGTGCCAGCAGCTACCTGGCCCCCGGGACATTGAACACTGAAGCTTTCTTT. Its protein product is CASSYLAPGTLNTEAFF. Full variable domain (rest looked up from reference TRBV25-1 and TRBJ1-1): EADIYQTPRYLVIGTGKKITLECSQTMGHDKMYWYQQDPGMELHLIHYSYGVNSTEKGDLSSESTVSRIRTEHFPLTLESARPSHTSQYLCASSYLAPGTLNTEAFFGQGTRLTVV.

The rearrangement joins TRBV12-3 or TRBV12-4 to TRBJ2-7; TRBD2 matches 10 bases. The V segment lost 4 bases and the J segment 5 bases; nucleotides outside the gene matches: 11. The CDR3 extends over 16 amino acids. Written as DNA, the CDR3 is TGTGCCAGCAGTTGGGTCTTAAGCGGGAGGGCCCACGAGCAGTACTTC. This gives the protein CASSWVLSGRAHEQYF.

This clonotype was observed at least ten times. CDR3 DNA sequence: TGTGCCAGCAGCCTACAGGGCGACAGGGGGTTAAAGTACTTC. Amino acid sequence: CASSLQGDRGLKYF. The chain couples TRBV7-2 to TRBJ2-5; 9 nucleotides align to TRBD1. Germline CDR1 reads SGHTA; CDR2 reads FQGNSA. The junction had 13 bases not matched to a gene; V was cut back by 5 bases and J by 12 bases. This CDR3 region has 14 residues.

The V call is TRBV2, the J call TRBJ2-7; D perhaps matches TRBD1 (6 bases). V dropped 3 bases and J dropped 0 bases, with 18 bases sitting between them. Germline V gene sequence: CDR1 SNHLY, CDR2 FYNNEI. There are 17 residues in the CDR3. DNA of the CDR3: TGTGCCAGCAGTGACGCAGGGGATTCGCGTAGCTCCTACGAGCAGTACTTC. Amino acids: CASSDAGDSRSSYEQYF.

This clonotype has just a few counts. The rearrangement joins TRBV10-3 to TRBJ1-5; no clear D gene. Trimming removed 4 bases from V and 1 base from J, with 8 bases in between. Per the germline V gene, CDR1 is ENHRY and CDR2 is SYGVKD. The CDR3 is 14 residues long. CDR3 in amino acids: CAISGEGSNQPQHF. In DNA form, the CDR3 reads TGTGCCATCAGTGGGGAAGGGAGCAATCAGCCCCAGCATTTT.

There are many counts of this clonotype. The chain has TRBV6-5 and TRBJ2-5; D is uncertain. The germline V and J ends were trimmed by 0 bases and 1 base, with 9 bases remaining between them. The CDR3 covers 15 residues. CDR1 and CDR2 (germline): MNHEY, SVGAGI. Here the CDR3 reads CASSYSYGIQETQYF. The DNA for the CDR3 is TGTGCCAGCAGTTACTCGTATGGGATCCAAGAGACCCAGTACTTC.

The J gene is TRBJ2-2, the V gene TRBV10-3; D may correspond to TRBD1 or TRBD2 (5 bases each). The length of the CDR3 is 15 residues. Germline V lookup: CDR1 ENHRY, CDR2 SYGVKD. Trimming left V 8 bases short and J 4 bases short, with 17 bases between. The chain's CDR3 is CAIGVPGPPTGELFF. For the CDR3, the DNA is TGTGCCATCGGCGTGCCGGGACCCCCCACCGGGGAGCTGTTTTTT.

The chain has TRBV27 and TRBJ1-2; 8 bases map to TRBD1. V gave up 5 bases and J gave up 4 bases; unmatched junction bases: 6. Germline V gene data show CDR1 as MNHEY and CDR2 as SMNVEV (reference sequence). The CDR3 sequence is 14 residues long. The CDR3 protein is CASSRQGSLYGYTF. The CDR3 bases are TGTGCCAGCAGTCGACAGGGGAGCCTCTATGGCTACACCTTC.